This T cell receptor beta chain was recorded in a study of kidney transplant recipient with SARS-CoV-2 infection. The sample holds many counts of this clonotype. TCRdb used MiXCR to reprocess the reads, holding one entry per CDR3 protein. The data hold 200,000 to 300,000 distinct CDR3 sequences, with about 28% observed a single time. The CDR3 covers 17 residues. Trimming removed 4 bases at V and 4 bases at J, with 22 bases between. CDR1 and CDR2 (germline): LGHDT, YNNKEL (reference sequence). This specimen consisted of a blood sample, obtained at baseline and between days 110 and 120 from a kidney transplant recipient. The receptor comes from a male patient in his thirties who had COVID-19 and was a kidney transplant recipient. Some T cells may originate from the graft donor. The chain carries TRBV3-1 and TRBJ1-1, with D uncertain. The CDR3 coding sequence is TGTGCCAGCAGCCTTAACCATCCCATTTCAATTCGCACTGAAGCTTTCTTT. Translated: CASSLNHPISIRTEAFF.